Here is one T cell receptor (beta chain) with its context. This entry belongs to a study of blood T cell repertoires in COVID-19. Across the study: Whether acute or convalescent, the COVID-19 samples came from the United States, Italy and Spain. PBMCs, B-cell-depleted T cells, or T cells were the source of the cDNA or gDNA that made up the material.

The germline gives CDR1 SEHNR, CDR2 FQNEAQ (reference sequence). The CDR3 consists of 15 residues. Authors' analysis steps: Amplification from reference gene primers served as the basis for estimated nucleated cell counts. The protocol was immunoSEQ multiplex PCR, while the TCRdb copy is restricted to in-frame clones and leaves out a portion. V, J and clone size are taken as reported in that table, and D and trimming were inferred from the DNA itself. The sample has 95,000 to 150,000 clones; approximately 81% are singletons. V is TRBV7-9 and J is TRBJ2-6; 8 nucleotides agree with TRBD2. The sequence was obtained from a man aged 40-50 years with active or convalescent COVID-19. The sequencing input was peripheral blood. DNA for the CDR3: TGTGCTCAGTCCCGGGGGGGCACTGGGGCCAACGTCCTGACTTTC. Translating it yields CAQSRGGTGANVLTF. The variable domain in full, with the rest retrieved from reference TRBV7-9 and TRBJ2-6, is DTGVSQNPRHKITKRGQNVTFRCDPISEHNRLYWYRQTLGQGPEFLTYFQNEAQLEKSRLLSDRFSAERPKGSFSTLEIQRTEQGDSAMYLCAQSRGGTGANVLTFGAGSRLTVL.